This TCR beta chain was retrieved from a study of shared clonotypes between healthy human individuals. Sequencing used immunoSEQ multiplex PCR; TCRdb keeps in-frame clones, though not all of them. The table shows roughly 2,500,000 clones, with 80% to 95% occurring only once. The sample taken for sequencing was naive CD4+ T cells from PBMCs. The subset is: CD45RA+ positively selected. This TCR derives from a man between 18 and 29 years old in good health. Some clones in this sample may be carry-over from other donors' samples.

The CDR3 DNA is TGTGCCAGCAGCTTACGCCAGTCAGGTTACGAGCAGTACTTC. Translating gives CASSLRQSGYEQYF. The chain employs TRBV7-8 and TRBJ2-7; D is undetermined. Trimming pared 2 bases from V and 4 bases from J, leaving 12 bases between. This CDR3 is 14 amino acids long. The germline V gene encodes CDR1 SGHVS and CDR2 FQNEAQ.